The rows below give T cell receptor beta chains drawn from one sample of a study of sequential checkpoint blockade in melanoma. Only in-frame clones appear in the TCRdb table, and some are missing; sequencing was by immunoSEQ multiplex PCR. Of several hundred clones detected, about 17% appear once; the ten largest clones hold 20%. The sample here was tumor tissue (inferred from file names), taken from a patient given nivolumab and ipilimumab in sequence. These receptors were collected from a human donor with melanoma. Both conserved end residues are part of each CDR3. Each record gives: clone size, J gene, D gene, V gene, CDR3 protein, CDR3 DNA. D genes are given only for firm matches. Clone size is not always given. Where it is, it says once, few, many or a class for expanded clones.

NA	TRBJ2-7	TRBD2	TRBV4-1	CASSQVRDYTYEQYF	TGCGCCAGCAGCCAAGTGAGGGACTACACCTACGAGCAGTACTTC
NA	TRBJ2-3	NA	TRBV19	CASRAGTASTDTQYF	TGTGCCAGTAGGGCCGGGACGGCTAGCACAGATACGCAGTATTTT
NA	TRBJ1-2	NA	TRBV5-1	CASSLEARNSEGYTF	TGCGCCAGCAGCTTGGAGGCCCGCAACTCCGAGGGCTACACCTTC
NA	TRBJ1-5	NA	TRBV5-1	CASSPSTGGSNQPQHF	TGCGCCAGCAGCCCCAGTACCGGGGGCTCCAATCAGCCCCAGCATTTT
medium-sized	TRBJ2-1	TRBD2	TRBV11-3	CASSLSGGGADEQFF	TGTGCCAGCAGCTTAAGCGGCGGGGGGGCTGATGAGCAGTTCTTC
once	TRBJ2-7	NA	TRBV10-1	CASSHRYEQYF	TGCGCCAGCAGTCACAGGTACGAGCAGTACTTC
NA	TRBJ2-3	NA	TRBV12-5	CASNRGSSTDTQYF	TGTGCCAGCAACCGAGGCTCTAGCACAGATACGCAGTATTTT
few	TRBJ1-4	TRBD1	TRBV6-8	CASSYYGGQGAWEKLFF	TGTGCCAGCAGTTACTACGGGGGACAGGGGGCTTGGGAAAAACTGTTTTTT
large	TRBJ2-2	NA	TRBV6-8	CASSYDNTGELFF	TGTGCCAGCAGTTACGACAACACCGGGGAGCTGTTTTTT
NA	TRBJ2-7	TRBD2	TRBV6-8	CASSYGLAGGAVEQYF	TGTGCCAGCAGTTACGGGCTAGCGGGGGGCGCGGTGGAGCAGTACTTC
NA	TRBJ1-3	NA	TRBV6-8	CASSPFARNTIYF	TGTGCCAGCAGCCCCTTTGCCCGAAACACCATATATTTT
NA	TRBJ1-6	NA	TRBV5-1	CASSFDQSRGYNSPLHF	TGCGCCAGCAGCTTCGATCAGTCCCGAGGGTATAATTCACCCCTCCACTTT
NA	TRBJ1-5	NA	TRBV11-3	CASSPRQKAQPQHF	TGTGCCAGCAGCCCCCGACAAAAGGCGCAGCCCCAGCATTTT
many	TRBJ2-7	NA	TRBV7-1	CASNRGQFYEQYF	TGTGCCAGCAACCGGGGACAATTCTACGAGCAGTACTTC
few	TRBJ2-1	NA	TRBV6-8	CASSDRPYNEQFF	TGTGCCAGCAGTGACCGACCCTACAATGAGCAGTTCTTC
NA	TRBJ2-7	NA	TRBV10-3	CAISESTYEQYF	TGTGCCATCAGTGAGTCAACCTACGAGCAGTACTTC
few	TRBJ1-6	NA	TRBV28	CASRPTGNSPLHF	TGTGCCAGCCGGCCGACTGGTAATTCACCCCTCCACTTT